This is a list of T cell receptor beta chains from one sample in a study of OX40 agonist ivuxolimab in advanced cancers. TCRdb's copy holds only in-frame clones and misses some; the assay was immunoSEQ multiplex PCR. The repertoire has tens of thousands of clones, about 73% of them found once; the top ten carry roughly 4.9%. Source: CD4+ or CD8+ T cells sorted from blood, taken in a trial of the OX40 agonist ivuxolimab. These receptors were taken from an adult with an advanced solid tumor such as melanoma, head and neck, liver or kidney cancer. Each CDR3 is given with its conserved first and last residue. Fields, in order: D gene, V gene, J gene, clone size, CDR3 DNA, CDR3 protein. D genes are given only for firm matches. Clone size is given for some rows only: seen once, a few or many times, or a class if the clone is expanded.

D gene: TRBD2
V gene: TRBV27
J gene: TRBJ2-1
clone size: -
CDR3 DNA: TGTGCCAGCAGTTTAATTGGGGGGGATGAGCAGTTCTTC
CDR3 protein: CASSLIGGDEQFF

D gene: TRBD1
V gene: TRBV11-3
J gene: TRBJ1-1
clone size: -
CDR3 DNA: TGTGCCAGCAGCTTACAGGGGGCAAACACTGAAGCTTTCTTT
CDR3 protein: CASSLQGANTEAFF

D gene: TRBD1
V gene: TRBV28
J gene: TRBJ1-1
clone size: -
CDR3 DNA: TGTGCCAGCAGTCCGCCACAGGGGTCGTACACTGAAGCTTTCTTT
CDR3 protein: CASSPPQGSYTEAFF

D gene: TRBD1
V gene: TRBV9
J gene: TRBJ2-2
clone size: -
CDR3 DNA: TGTGCCAGCAGCGTAGAACAGGGGGCTATCGGGGAGCTGTTTTTT
CDR3 protein: CASSVEQGAIGELFF

D gene: TRBD1
V gene: TRBV7-6
J gene: TRBJ1-1
clone size: -
CDR3 DNA: TGTGCCAGCAGCCGAGTTGATAGGACAGGGGGAACTGAAGCTTTCTTT
CDR3 protein: CASSRVDRTGGTEAFF

D gene: TRBD2
V gene: TRBV28
J gene: TRBJ2-3
clone size: few
CDR3 DNA: TGTGCCAGCAGTCCCTCTACAGCGGGAGGGCCGTGGAGAGATACGCAGTATTTT
CDR3 protein: CASSPSTAGGPWRDTQYF

D gene: TRBD2
V gene: TRBV28
J gene: TRBJ2-7
clone size: few
CDR3 DNA: TGTGCCAGCAGTTTGAGCTCAGCGGGGACCTCCTACGAGCAGTACTTC
CDR3 protein: CASSLSSAGTSYEQYF

D gene: -
V gene: TRBV19
J gene: TRBJ2-5
clone size: -
CDR3 DNA: TGTGCCAGTAGTGGGGCCCGGTTCCCCCAAGAGACCCAGTACTTC
CDR3 protein: CASSGARFPQETQYF

D gene: -
V gene: TRBV6-6
J gene: TRBJ2-1
clone size: -
CDR3 DNA: TGTGCCAGCAGTTACTCTGGGGGGATATACAATGAGCAGTTCTTC
CDR3 protein: CASSYSGGIYNEQFF

D gene: -
V gene: TRBV7-2
J gene: TRBJ1-2
clone size: -
CDR3 DNA: TGTGCCAGCAGCGCGGGTTTTAACTATGGCTACACCTTC
CDR3 protein: CASSAGFNYGYTF

D gene: -
V gene: TRBV7-2
J gene: TRBJ1-4
clone size: -
CDR3 DNA: TGTGCCAGCAGCTTAAACCCCAGTAATGAAAAACTGTTTTTT
CDR3 protein: CASSLNPSNEKLFF

D gene: TRBD2
V gene: TRBV11-2
J gene: TRBJ2-5
clone size: few
CDR3 DNA: TGTGCCAGCAGCCCGGGGAGCCGCGGGGGGCAAGAGACCCAGTACTTC
CDR3 protein: CASSPGSRGGQETQYF

D gene: -
V gene: TRBV28
J gene: TRBJ1-2
clone size: once
CDR3 DNA: TGTGCCAGCACGAGCGGGGGCTGGGGTAGCTATGGCTACACCTTC
CDR3 protein: CASTSGGWGSYGYTF

D gene: TRBD1
V gene: TRBV5-1
J gene: TRBJ1-2
clone size: -
CDR3 DNA: TGCGCCAGCAGCTCCGGGACAGGGGGCTATGGCTACACCTTC
CDR3 protein: CASSSGTGGYGYTF

D gene: TRBD2
V gene: TRBV5-1
J gene: TRBJ2-2
clone size: few
CDR3 DNA: TGCGCCAGCAGCGTCGGGACTAGCTCTTCCACCGGGGAGCTGTTTTTT
CDR3 protein: CASSVGTSSSTGELFF

D gene: -
V gene: TRBV11-2
J gene: TRBJ1-5
clone size: -
CDR3 DNA: TGTGCCAGCAGCTTCCGGGAAGACGGTCAGCCCCAGCATTTT
CDR3 protein: CASSFREDGQPQHF

D gene: -
V gene: TRBV7-2
J gene: TRBJ1-5
clone size: -
CDR3 DNA: TGTGCCAGCAGCTTAGTGGGGAATCAGCCCCAGCATTTT
CDR3 protein: CASSLVGNQPQHF

D gene: -
V gene: TRBV7-3
J gene: TRBJ2-7
clone size: -
CDR3 DNA: TGTGCCAGCAGCCGCCCCCCCGGGACTCAGACCTACGAGCAGTACTTC
CDR3 protein: CASSRPPGTQTYEQYF

D gene: -
V gene: TRBV27
J gene: TRBJ2-5
clone size: few
CDR3 DNA: TGTGCCAGCAGTGGACCCGGGTCTACCCAGTACTTC
CDR3 protein: CASSGPGSTQYF

D gene: TRBD1
V gene: TRBV6-1
J gene: TRBJ1-2
clone size: few
CDR3 DNA: TGTGCCAGCAGTGGGACAGGCACTTATAACTATGGCTACACCTTC
CDR3 protein: CASSGTGTYNYGYTF

D gene: -
V gene: TRBV28
J gene: TRBJ2-1
clone size: -
CDR3 DNA: TGTGCCAGCAGTGTTAGGGACGGTGAGCAGTTCTTC
CDR3 protein: CASSVRDGEQFF

D gene: -
V gene: TRBV30
J gene: TRBJ1-5
clone size: -
CDR3 DNA: TGTGCCTGGAGTGTAATAGGCACCTACAATCAGCCCCAGCATTTT
CDR3 protein: CAWSVIGTYNQPQHF

D gene: -
V gene: TRBV15
J gene: TRBJ2-1
clone size: -
CDR3 DNA: TGTGCCACCAGCAAAGGGGGGTCCTACAATGAGCAGTTCTTC
CDR3 protein: CATSKGGSYNEQFF

D gene: -
V gene: TRBV7-2
J gene: TRBJ2-5
clone size: -
CDR3 DNA: TGTGCCAGCATGGGCCAGGGGTATCAGAGGGCTTCGGAGACCCAGTACTTC
CDR3 protein: CASMGQGYQRASETQYF

D gene: TRBD1
V gene: TRBV18
J gene: TRBJ2-1
clone size: once
CDR3 DNA: TGTGCCAGCTCACTCGGACAGGGGTATGAGCAGTTCTTC
CDR3 protein: CASSLGQGYEQFF

D gene: -
V gene: TRBV7-2
J gene: TRBJ1-1
clone size: -
CDR3 DNA: TGTGCCAGCAGCCGTATAACCCGGACCCGGGGCCCTGGCGGGACTGAAGCTTTCTTT
CDR3 protein: CASSRITRTRGPGGTEAFF

D gene: -
V gene: TRBV20-1
J gene: TRBJ2-3
clone size: -
CDR3 DNA: TGCAGTCTGGCTCGCACAGATACGCAGTATTTT
CDR3 protein: CSLARTDTQYF

D gene: -
V gene: TRBV5-4
J gene: TRBJ1-6
clone size: once
CDR3 DNA: TGTGCCAGCAGCCCGACGCTGGGGAGCTCCTATAATTCACCCCTCCACTTT
CDR3 protein: CASSPTLGSSYNSPLHF

D gene: -
V gene: TRBV5-1
J gene: TRBJ2-6
clone size: -
CDR3 DNA: TGCGCCAGCAGGGTCCTCTCTGGGGCCAACGTCCTGACTTTC
CDR3 protein: CASRVLSGANVLTF

D gene: -
V gene: TRBV28
J gene: TRBJ2-3
clone size: few
CDR3 DNA: TGTGCCAGCAGTTTAGGGATGGTTAGCACAGATACGCAGTATTTT
CDR3 protein: CASSLGMVSTDTQYF

D gene: -
V gene: TRBV6-9
J gene: TRBJ2-7
clone size: -
CDR3 DNA: TGTGCCAGCCGCAGGGGATTTTCGGCCTACGAGCAGTACTTC
CDR3 protein: CASRRGFSAYEQYF

D gene: TRBD1
V gene: TRBV28
J gene: TRBJ2-1
clone size: -
CDR3 DNA: TGTGCCAGCAGTCCCCCCGGGACAGCCGACAATGAGCAGTTCTTC
CDR3 protein: CASSPPGTADNEQFF

D gene: -
V gene: TRBV6-5
J gene: TRBJ1-3
clone size: -
CDR3 DNA: TGTGCCAGCAGTCGGGCGAGGGGTGCTGGAAACACCATATATTTT
CDR3 protein: CASSRARGAGNTIYF

D gene: -
V gene: TRBV7-2
J gene: TRBJ1-3
clone size: -
CDR3 DNA: TGTGCCAGCAGCTCCACCTCTGGAAACACCATATATTTT
CDR3 protein: CASSSTSGNTIYF

D gene: -
V gene: TRBV4-1
J gene: TRBJ2-3
clone size: -
CDR3 DNA: TGCGCCAGCAGCCAAGGGTATACGCAGTATTTT
CDR3 protein: CASSQGYTQYF

D gene: -
V gene: TRBV19
J gene: TRBJ1-4
clone size: -
CDR3 DNA: TGTGCCAGTAAGGGGGGGGCTCCAACTAATGAAAAACTGTTTTTT
CDR3 protein: CASKGGAPTNEKLFF

D gene: TRBD1
V gene: TRBV4-3
J gene: TRBJ2-5
clone size: -
CDR3 DNA: TGCGCCAGCAGCCAAGATCTGAGACAGGGATGGGAGACCCAGTACTTC
CDR3 protein: CASSQDLRQGWETQYF